One sample yielded the 28 T cell receptor beta chains listed below, sequenced in a study of blood T cell repertoires in COVID-19. TCRdb keeps only in-frame clones here, not all; method: immunoSEQ multiplex PCR. The table shows 120,000 to 150,000 clones, with about four fifths occurring only once. The sequencing input was peripheral blood. These receptors were taken from a man older than 75 with acute or convalescent COVID-19.

This clone has just one count. This CDR3 reads CASSTRVAGPTGELFF. Here the CDR3 DNA reads TGTGCCAGCAGCACGCGGGTAGCGGGGCCAACCGGGGAGCTGTTTTTT. The chain recombines TRBV7-9 with TRBJ2-2; 8 nucleotides line up with TRBD2. The germline V gene encodes CDR1 SEHNR and CDR2 FQNEAQ (reference sequence). The CDR3 has 16 amino acids. V lost 5 bases to trimming and J lost 5 bases; unmatched junction nucleotides: 10.

This clone was detected only a few times. This chain links TRBV3-1 (or the pseudogene TRBV3-2) with TRBJ1-2, with 11 bases that match TRBD1. Trimming cost V 4 bases and J 1 base; bases outside gene matches: 5. Germline CDR1 LGHDT, CDR2 YNNKEL (reference sequence). The CDR3 spans 16 residues. CDR3 amino acids: CASSPRDRGFNYGYTF. CDR3 nucleotide sequence: TGTGCCAGCAGCCCCCGGGACAGGGGGTTTAACTATGGCTACACCTTC.

In this sample, this clone turned up a few times. This chain connects TRBV28 to TRBJ1-1; 8 nucleotides match TRBD1. The CDR3 covers 15 residues. Trimming cost V 2 bases and J 5 bases; bases outside gene matches: 7. Looked up from germline, CDR1 is MDHEN and CDR2 is SYDVKM. CDR3 amino acids: CASSLLGRGLTEAFF. CDR3 bases: TGTGCCAGCAGTTTACTAGGCAGGGGGCTAACTGAAGCTTTCTTT.

The J gene is TRBJ1-4, the V gene TRBV4-2; D perhaps matches TRBD1 (5 bases). This CDR3 contains 15 residues. Germline CDR1 reads LGHNA; CDR2 reads YNFKEQ. Deletions cut 4 bases from V and 8 bases from J, with 17 bases between. The CDR3 region has the DNA TGTGCCAGCAGCCTTACGCAGGGCTTAGACGAAAAACTGTTTTTT. Translating it yields CASSLTQGLDEKLFF.

The chain employs TRBV6-5 and TRBJ1-5; D gene uncertain. The CDR3 totals 13 residues. Germline V gives CDR1 MNHEY, CDR2 SVGAGI. The V end was cut by 8 bases, the J end by 4 bases, with 12 bases between. The CDR3 here is CASLRRGNQPQHF. For the CDR3, the DNA is TGTGCCAGCCTCAGGAGAGGGAATCAGCCCCAGCATTTT.

This clone showed up just a few times. The chain employs TRBV9 and TRBJ1-1; D not resolved. The CDR3 loop spans 14 amino acids. Germline assignment: CDR1 SGDLS and CDR2 YYNGEE. V was pared by 4 bases and J by 1 base, with 11 bases between. CDR3 residues: CASSPQPGNTEAFF. DNA of the CDR3: TGTGCCAGCAGCCCCCAGCCAGGGAACACTGAAGCTTTCTTT. The whole variable domain, filled in from reference TRBV9 and TRBJ1-1, reads DSGVTQTPKHLITATGQRVTLRCSPRSGDLSVYWYQQSLDQGLQFLIQYYNGEERAKGNILERFSAQQFPDLHSELNLSSLELGDSALYFCASSPQPGNTEAFFGQGTRLTVV.

This chain connects TRBV5-1 to TRBJ2-3, with D unclear. This CDR3 has 11 amino acids. From germline, CDR1 is SGHRS and CDR2 YFSETQ. Trimming took 2 bases from V and 5 from J, leaving 3 bases between them. The CDR3 loop reads CASSFGDTQYF. Written as DNA, the CDR3 is TGCGCCAGCAGCTTCGGAGATACGCAGTATTTT. The full variable domain, completed using reference TRBV5-1 and TRBJ2-3, is KAGVTQTPRYLIKTRGQQVTLSCSPISGHRSVSWYQQTPGQGLQFLFEYFSETQRNKGNFPGRFSGRQFSNSRSEMNVSTLELGDSALYLCASSFGDTQYFGPGTRLTVL.

The genes are TRBV29-1 and TRBJ2-5, with D maybe TRBD1 (6 bases). Per germline, CDR1 SQVTM and CDR2 ANQGSEA. V was pared by 7 bases and J by 4 bases, with 19 bases between. The CDR3 is 14 residues long. DNA for the CDR3: TGCAGCGGGCGACAGGCGGAAAGTGCAGAGACCCAGTACTTC. This codes for CSGRQAESAETQYF. The variable domain in full, with the rest retrieved from reference TRBV29-1 and TRBJ2-5, is SAVISQKPSRDICQRGTSLTIQCQVDSQVTMMFWYRQQPGQSLTLIATANQGSEATYESGFVIDKFPISRPNLTFSTLTVSNMSPEDSSIYLCSGRQAESAETQYFGPGTRLLVL.

The chain combines TRBV12-5 with TRBJ1-1; a weak D match, TRBD1 (5 bases). Looked up from germline, CDR1 is LGHNT and CDR2 is FRNRAP. This CDR3 is 13 amino acids long. V was clipped by 6 bases and J by 1 base, with 9 bases between them. CDR3 nucleotide sequence: TGTGCTAGTGGGTACCAGGGGAACACTGAAGCTTTCTTT. Protein sequence: CASGYQGNTEAFF. The full variable domain, completed using reference TRBV12-5 and TRBJ1-1, is DARVTQTPRHKVTEMGQEVTMRCQPILGHNTVFWYRQTMMQGLELLAYFRNRAPLDDSGMPKDRFSAEMPDATLATLKIQPSEPRDSAVYFCASGYQGNTEAFFGQGTRLTVV.

This clone has only a few counts. The rearrangement uses TRBV5-4 and TRBJ2-1; 9 nucleotides align to TRBD2. V lost 4 bases, J lost 7 bases, and 12 bases stayed unmatched. The germline CDR1 and CDR2 sequences are SGHNT and YYREEE (reference sequence). The CDR3 totals 16 residues. CDR3 sequence: CASSPPKGAGGNEQFF. The CDR3 DNA sequence: TGTGCCAGCAGCCCTCCGAAGGGGGCGGGGGGGAATGAGCAGTTCTTC.

The CDR3 here is CASSYPLRVGGYTF. CDR3 coding DNA: TGTGCCAGCAGTTACCCCCTTCGGGTCGGTGGCTACACCTTC. This chain joins TRBV6-2 or TRBV6-3 and TRBJ1-2; no reliable D call. Trimming stripped 2 bases from V and 7 bases from J, with 14 bases between. Germline loops: CDR1 MNHEY, CDR2 SVGEGT. The CDR3 is made up of 14 amino acids.

The chain has TRBV30 and TRBJ2-1; the D gene is possibly TRBD2 (6 bases). Germline V gene sequence: CDR1 GTSNPN, CDR2 SVGIG (reference sequence). Trimming took 4 bases from V and 15 from J, leaving 22 bases between them. The CDR3 totals 13 residues. Here the CDR3 reads CAWTTPPRRGWFF. The DNA of the CDR3 is TGTGCCTGGACCACTCCTCCTAGGCGGGGTTGGTTCTTC.

The chain is built from TRBV2 and TRBJ2-1; TRBD2 is a possible D gene (6 bases). The CDR3 has 14 residues. Germline V gene data show CDR1 as SNHLY and CDR2 as FYNNEI. V was shortened by 6 bases and J by 7 bases, with 16 bases between the two germline ends. In DNA, the CDR3 is TGTGCCAGCAGGGGAGGTCGACTGGGGAATGAGCAGTTCTTC. This encodes CASRGGRLGNEQFF.

The J gene is TRBJ1-1, the V gene TRBV9; tentatively, D is TRBD1 (5 bases). V was pared by 0 bases and J by 5 bases, with 14 bases between. The CDR3 runs to 15 residues. The V gene's germline CDR1 is SGDLS and CDR2 YYNGEE. In nucleotides, the CDR3 is TGTGCCAGCAGCGTAGAAGCAGGGCTCCGGACTGAAGCTTTCTTT. Residues: CASSVEAGLRTEAFF.

The chain joins TRBV2 to TRBJ2-7; 9 nucleotides line up with TRBD1. V was clipped by 6 bases and J by 6 bases; unmatched bases: 3. The CDR3 runs 12 residues. The germline gives CDR1 SNHLY, CDR2 FYNNEI. In nucleotides, the CDR3 is TGTGCCAGCAGACAGGGGGCTTTCGAGCAGTACTTC. This translates into CASRQGAFEQYF.

This chain connects TRBV28 to TRBJ2-3; a weak D match, TRBD1 (6 bases). Germline assignment: CDR1 MDHEN and CDR2 SYDVKM. This CDR3 has 14 amino acids. Trimming took 4 bases from V and 5 from J, leaving 13 bases between them. CDR3 sequence reads: CASSYGRGKDTQYF. DNA of the CDR3: TGTGCCAGCAGTTACGGCAGGGGAAAAGATACGCAGTATTTT.

The table lists this clone with a count of one. The chain is built from TRBV12-3 or TRBV12-4 and TRBJ1-1; D gene ambiguous. The CDR3 spans 13 residues. Trimming took off 3 bases at V and 12 bases at J, with 17 bases between the two ends. The CDR3 loop reads CASSFGVLGDTFF. The DNA of the CDR3 is TGTGCCAGCAGTTTCGGGGTTCTGGGTGATACTTTCTTT.

The chain carries TRBV7-2 and TRBJ2-7, with D tentatively TRBD1 (5 bases). The CDR3 has 14 amino acids. Germline CDR1 and CDR2: SGHTA and FQGNSA. V was pared by 0 bases and J by 3 bases, with 9 bases between. The CDR3 protein is CASSLAPDIYEQYF. CDR3 in DNA: TGTGCCAGCAGCTTAGCGCCGGACATCTACGAGCAGTACTTC.

This rearrangement joins TRBV6-2 or TRBV6-3 to TRBJ2-3; D possibly corresponds to TRBD2 (6 bases). The CDR3 consists of 17 residues. V lost 2 bases to trimming and J lost 1 base, with 16 bases between them. The germline V gene has CDR1 MNHEY and CDR2 SVGEGT. In DNA, the CDR3 is TGTGCCAGCAGTTACGCGATGGTCGGGGGAGGCACAGATACGCAGTATTTT. Translating gives CASSYAMVGGGTDTQYF.

The sample holds one count of this clone. This chain connects TRBV28 to TRBJ2-7; D uncertain. This CDR3 is 15 amino acids long. The V end was cut by 3 bases, the J end by 0 bases, with 12 bases between. The germline V gene encodes CDR1 MDHEN and CDR2 SYDVKM. Here the CDR3 DNA reads TGTGCCAGCAGTTTTGGCCGAACCCTCTCCTACGAGCAGTACTTC. Amino acids: CASSFGRTLSYEQYF.

This clone was seen a handful of times. V gene TRBV9 combines with J gene TRBJ1-1, with 10 bases identical to TRBD1. Per germline, CDR1 SGDLS and CDR2 YYNGEE. This CDR3 spans 16 amino acids. V was clipped by 4 bases and J by 4 bases; unmatched bases: 10. In nucleotides, the CDR3 is TGTGCCAGCAGCACCCTGACAGGGGGCGGTGGCACTGAAGCTTTCTTT. It codes for CASSTLTGGGGTEAFF.

V usage is TRBV24-1 and J usage is TRBJ2-7; possibly TRBD2 for D (5 bases). The V and J ends lost 4 bases and 6 bases respectively, with 15 bases between them. This CDR3 is 14 amino acids long. The germline V gene has CDR1 KGHDR and CDR2 SFDVKD. CDR3 coding DNA: TGTGCCACCAGTGACCCCCGGACGGGGATCGAGCAGTACTTC. It is translated as CATSDPRTGIEQYF.

The chain uses TRBV6-4 and TRBJ2-6; D remains unclear. Germline V CDR1 and CDR2: MRHNA, SNTAGT. Trimming took 3 bases from V and 4 from J, leaving 7 bases between them. There are 14 residues in the CDR3. CDR3 region: CASSERFGANVLTF. The DNA of the CDR3 is TGTGCCAGCAGTGAGAGGTTCGGGGCCAACGTCCTGACTTTC.

As concerns this clone: Different DNA sequences within this sample yield the same CDR3. The gene calls are TRBV7-2 and TRBJ2-1, with TRBD1 matching over 7 bases. The CDR3 covers 13 residues. Trimming took 2 bases from V and 7 from J; bases not matched to a gene: 2. Germline CDR1 reads SGHTA; CDR2 reads FQGNSA. The CDR3 loop reads CASSLSRGNEQFF. The CDR3 coding sequence is TGTGCCAGCAGCTTATCCAGGGGGAATGAGCAGTTCTTC. Drawing the rest from reference TRBV7-2 and TRBJ2-1, the complete variable domain is GAGVSQSPSNKVTEKGKDVELRCDPISGHTALYWYRQSLGQGLEFLIYFQGNSAPDKSGLPSDRFSAERTGGSVSTLTIQRTQQEDSAVYLCASSLSRGNEQFFGPGTRLTVL.

This rearrangement joins TRBV9 to TRBJ2-7, with 9 bases fitting TRBD2. J gave up 4 bases and V 0 bases, and 5 bases lay outside the gene matches. The germline CDR1 and CDR2 sequences are SGDLS and YYNGEE. The CDR3 contains 15 residues. The CDR3 spells CASSVGYSGGYEQYF. In nucleotides, the CDR3 is TGTGCCAGCAGCGTAGGGTATAGCGGGGGTTACGAGCAGTACTTC.

The table lists this clone with a count of one. The rearrangement links TRBV5-4 to TRBJ2-7, with TRBD2 identical over 10 bases. Germline CDR1 and CDR2: SGHNT and YYREEE (reference sequence). The CDR3 spans 15 residues. The J segment lost 0 bases and the V segment lost 4 bases, leaving 4 bases of the junction unmatched. CDR3 sequence: CASSPGTSVSYEQYF. The CDR3 nucleotides read TGTGCCAGCAGCCCGGGGACTAGCGTCTCCTACGAGCAGTACTTC.

The chain carries TRBV4-3 and TRBJ1-3; 9 bases align to TRBD1. Germline CDR1 and CDR2: LGHNA and YSLEER. The CDR3 is 18 residues long. J lost 2 bases, V lost 9 bases, and 17 bases had no gene match. The CDR3 region is CARGRDRAIIDAGNTIYF. The DNA of the CDR3 is TGCGCCAGGGGCCGGGACAGGGCAATTATCGACGCTGGAAACACCATATATTTT.

The V call is TRBV12-3 or TRBV12-4, the J call TRBJ1-5; no definite D call. V lost 5 bases, J lost 2 bases, and 7 bases lay in between. The CDR3 is 13 residues long. CDR3 sequence: CASSPSGNQPQHF. Here the CDR3 DNA reads TGTGCCAGCAGTCCCTCCGGCAATCAGCCCCAGCATTTT.